This TCR beta chain was sequenced during a study of T cell responses to AZD1222 COVID-19 vaccine. Study-level findings and limits: Most donors were white British, females outnumbered males, and clonal diversity was possibly underestimated.

Details on this clone: Its cognate antigen is unknown.

The method was immunoSEQ multiplex PCR; TCRdb's version includes in-frame clones alone and lacks a portion of them. The table lists roughly 200,000 clones, approximately 92% of them singletons. Germline lookup yields CDR1 SGHRS and CDR2 YFSETQ. The CDR3 runs 14 residues. Trimming at V came to 7 bases and at J to 5 bases, leaving 6 bases not matched to a gene. The TCR sequence derives from an adult in good health. This chain uses TRBV5-1 with TRBJ1-5; 10 bases fit TRBD1. The specimen was peripheral blood, collected on day 0 of AZD1222 vaccination. The CDR3 DNA reads TGCGCCAGCTCCATCGGGACAGGGGATCAGCCCCAGCATTTT. It specifies CASSIGTGDQPQHF.